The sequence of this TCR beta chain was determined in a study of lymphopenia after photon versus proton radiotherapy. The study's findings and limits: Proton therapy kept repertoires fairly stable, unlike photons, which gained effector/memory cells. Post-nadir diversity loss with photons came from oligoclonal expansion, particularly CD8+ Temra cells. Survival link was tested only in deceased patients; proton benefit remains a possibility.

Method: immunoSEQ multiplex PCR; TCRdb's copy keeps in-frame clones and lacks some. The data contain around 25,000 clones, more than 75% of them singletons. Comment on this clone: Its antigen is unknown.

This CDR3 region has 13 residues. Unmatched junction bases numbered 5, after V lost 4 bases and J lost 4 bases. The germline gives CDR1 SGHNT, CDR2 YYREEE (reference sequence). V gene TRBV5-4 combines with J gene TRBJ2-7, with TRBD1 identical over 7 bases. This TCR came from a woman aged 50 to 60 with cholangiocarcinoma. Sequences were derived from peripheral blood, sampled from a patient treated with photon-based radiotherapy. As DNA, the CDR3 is TGTGCCAGCAGCCGGGACAGAAGATACGAGCAGTACTTC. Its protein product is CASSRDRRYEQYF.